These 30 T cell receptor beta chains originate from one sample sequenced in a study of blood T cell repertoires in COVID-19. Using immunoSEQ multiplex PCR, the repertoire was profiled, and TCRdb retains in-frame clones only, with some absent. The sample shows about 370,000 clones, 90% of them seen only once. The sequenced sample consisted of peripheral blood. The receptors were gathered from a man between 18 and 29 years old with active or convalescent COVID-19.

Only one count was recorded for this clone. The rearrangement links TRBV30 to TRBJ1-5; D may be TRBD1 (6 bases). The CDR3 runs 13 residues. Germline CDR1 GTSNPN, CDR2 SVGIG (reference sequence). The V end was cut by 1 base, the J end by 6 bases, with 10 bases between. CDR3 coding DNA: TGTGCCTGGAGTGGAACAGGGTCTCAGCCCCAGCATTTT. This codes for CAWSGTGSQPQHF.

The V and J genes are TRBV21-1 and TRBJ2-7; the table's TRBD2 call for D was not verified on the DNA. TRBV21-1 is classified as a pseudogene. The CDR3 consists of 17 residues. CDR3 coding DNA: TGTGCCAGCAGCAAGGGTCCAAATAGCGGGAGCTCCTACGAGCAGTACTTC. Translated: CASSKGPNSGSSYEQYF.

This sequence joins TRBV28 and TRBJ2-1, with TRBD2 identical over 11 bases. From germline, CDR1 is MDHEN and CDR2 SYDVKM. J was trimmed by 8 bases and V by 5 bases; bases with no gene match: 5. This CDR3 comprises 14 residues. The CDR3 sequence: CASSKTSGTYEQFF. The CDR3 DNA sequence: TGTGCCAGCAGTAAGACTAGCGGGACGTATGAGCAGTTCTTC.

V usage is TRBV5-1 and J usage is TRBJ2-5, with D perhaps TRBD2 (6 bases). V lost 2 bases and J 5 bases, leaving 19 bases between the germline ends. The CDR3 contains 16 residues. The germline V gene encodes CDR1 SGHRS and CDR2 YFSETQ. CDR3 coding DNA: TGCGCCAGCAGCTTAAACCTGGGCGCGGGGATGGAGACCCAGTACTTC. It translates to CASSLNLGAGMETQYF.

The V and J genes are TRBV19 and TRBJ1-1, with 10 bases aligning to TRBD1. The V segment lost 3 bases and the J segment 0 bases; nucleotides outside the gene matches: 10. Germline CDR1 and CDR2: LNHDA and SQIVND (reference sequence). The CDR3 runs 18 residues. CDR3 sequence reads: CASSMTRDRGTMNTEAFF. CDR3 in DNA: TGTGCCAGTAGTATGACCCGGGACAGGGGAACTATGAACACTGAAGCTTTCTTT.

V is TRBV5-4 and J is TRBJ1-2; 7 bases fit TRBD1. The CDR3 is 15 residues long. The germline gives CDR1 SGHNT, CDR2 YYREEE (reference sequence). The V and J ends lost 0 bases and 3 bases, in that order; junction bases with no gene match: 5. As DNA, the CDR3 is TGTGCCAGCAGCTTGGGACAGGGAGGATACTATGGCTACACCTTC. Translated, it gives CASSLGQGGYYGYTF.

This rearrangement joins TRBV27 to TRBJ1-2, with 8 nucleotides matching TRBD1. J was trimmed by 5 bases and V by 7 bases; bases with no gene match: 3. The germline V gene encodes CDR1 MNHEY and CDR2 SMNVEV (reference sequence). This CDR3 has 12 residues. Here the CDR3 reads CASKRQGYGYTF. The DNA of the CDR3 is TGTGCCAGCAAGCGACAGGGGTATGGCTACACCTTC.

As concerns this clone: Within the sample, other DNA sequences also encode this same CDR3. J is TRBJ2-3 and V is TRBV28, with D uncertain. The CDR3 is 14 residues long. The V and J ends lost 3 bases and 0 bases respectively, with 7 bases between them. Germline lookup yields CDR1 MDHEN and CDR2 SYDVKM. DNA for the CDR3: TGTGCCAGCAGTTTTCTTGAGAGCACAGATACGCAGTATTTT. Translating gives CASSFLESTDTQYF.

The chain recombines TRBV10-3 with TRBJ2-5, with D perhaps matching TRBD1 (5 bases). Trimming took 10 bases from V and 2 from J, leaving 17 bases between them. The CDR3 runs 14 residues. In germline, CDR1 is ENHRY, CDR2 SYGVKD. CDR3 in amino acids: CATSRQIEQETQYF. In nucleotides, the CDR3 is TGTGCCACCAGCCGACAGATAGAACAAGAGACCCAGTACTTC.

This chain connects TRBV4-1 to TRBJ2-7; 7 bases line up with TRBD1. The trim removed 4 bases at V and 1 base at J, leaving 10 bases unmatched. This CDR3 region has 16 residues. CDR1 and CDR2 from the germline V gene are MGHRA and YSYEKL. The CDR3 DNA reads as TGCGCCAGCAGCCTACTCACAGGGGCCCCTTCCTACGAGCAGTACTTC. Translating it yields CASSLLTGAPSYEQYF.

The V call is TRBV5-1, the J call TRBJ1-6, with 7 bases fitting TRBD1. Germline V lookup: CDR1 SGHRS, CDR2 YFSETQ. The J segment lost 10 bases and the V segment lost 0 bases, leaving 7 bases of the junction unmatched. The CDR3 sequence is 15 residues long. CDR3 DNA sequence: TGCGCCAGCAGCTTGGAGCGACAGGGTAGGTCACCCCTCCACTTT. Its translation is CASSLERQGRSPLHF.

The rearrangement uses TRBV7-6 and TRBJ2-2, with a possible D match to TRBD2 (6 bases). The V gene lost 0 bases and the J gene lost 4 bases, with 15 bases spanning the gap. Germline values: CDR1 SGHVS, CDR2 FNYEAQ. This CDR3 is built from 17 residues. The CDR3 loop reads CASSLAWMGRSTGELFF. As DNA, the CDR3 is TGTGCCAGCAGCTTAGCGTGGATGGGGAGGAGCACCGGGGAGCTGTTTTTT.

The chain combines TRBV15 with TRBJ2-2; D is possibly TRBD2 (5 bases). Germline-derived CDR1 and CDR2 are LNHNV and YYDKDF (reference sequence). V gave up 4 bases and J gave up 4 bases, with 13 bases separating them. The CDR3 is made up of 15 amino acids. The CDR3 DNA reads TGTGCCACCAGCATAAGCAAACGGGGCACCGGGGAGCTGTTTTTT. Its protein product is CATSISKRGTGELFF.

V is TRBV19 and J is TRBJ2-1, with D possibly being TRBD2 (5 bases). This CDR3 contains 13 residues. Trimming left V 6 bases short and J 10 bases short, with 16 bases between. The germline CDR1 and CDR2 sequences are LNHDA and SQIVND (reference sequence). CDR3 nucleotide sequence: TGTGCCAGTAGCCCGGCCGGGGTTTGGGAGCAGTTCTTC. Amino acids: CASSPAGVWEQFF.

The chain carries TRBV6-5 and TRBJ1-5, with 11 nucleotides matching TRBD1. V dropped 2 bases and J dropped 6; count of bases not matched to a gene: 3. CDR1 MNHEY and CDR2 SVGAGI come from the germline V gene. The CDR3 sequence is 15 residues long. CDR3: CASSYGQGAGQPQHF. DNA of the CDR3: TGTGCCAGCAGTTACGGACAGGGGGCCGGTCAGCCCCAGCATTTT.

The chain is built from TRBV19 and TRBJ2-5; possibly TRBD2 for D (6 bases). The CDR3 contains 16 residues. CDR1 LNHDA and CDR2 SQIVND come from the germline V gene (reference sequence). V was clipped by 3 bases and J by 6 bases, with 20 bases between them. The CDR3 nucleotides are TGTGCCAGTAGTATTTCGGGGGAGCCAGCCGGACAGACCCAGTACTTC. Protein: CASSISGEPAGQTQYF.

The V and J genes are TRBV4-1 and TRBJ2-3; 10 bases fit TRBD2. The CDR3 has 16 amino acids. Trimming cost V 4 bases and J 1 base; bases outside gene matches: 5. Germline CDR1 and CDR2: MGHRA and YSYEKL. Here the CDR3 reads CASSRGLAVRTDTQYF. The CDR3, as DNA: TGCGCCAGCAGCCGAGGACTAGCGGTACGCACAGATACGCAGTATTTT.

This chain uses TRBV6-5 with TRBJ2-7, with TRBD1 matching 9 bases. The CDR3 has 13 residues. V lost 7 bases and J lost 2; bases outside the gene matches: 3. Germline CDR1 is MNHEY and CDR2 is SVGAGI. CDR3: CASTGTGPYEQYF. CDR3 DNA: TGTGCCAGCACAGGGACAGGGCCCTACGAGCAGTACTTC.

The chain uses TRBV7-2 and TRBJ2-2, with D uncertain. The CDR3 is 15 amino acids. Germline CDR1 reads SGHTA; CDR2 reads FQGNSA. V lost 1 base, J lost 2 bases, and 8 bases lay in between. Written as DNA, the CDR3 is TGTGCCAGCAGCTTAGTTGGCCTCAACACCGGGGAGCTGTTTTTT. This sequence encodes CASSLVGLNTGELFF.

The chain carries TRBV5-6 and TRBJ1-2; unclear D gene. The CDR3 is 14 residues long. The ends were cut back, 4 bases at V and 8 bases at J, with 18 bases in the middle. Germline CDR1 SGHDT, CDR2 YYEEEE. CDR3 bases: TGTGCCAGCAGCGACGATTTGGGCGCGGGCGGCTACACCTTC. Translating gives CASSDDLGAGGYTF.

This chain connects TRBV6-5 to TRBJ1-4; unclear D gene. In germline, CDR1 is MNHEY, CDR2 SVGAGI. The CDR3 length is 13 residues. V lost 8 bases, J lost 8 bases, and 15 bases lay in between. The CDR3 DNA reads as TGTGCCAGCTGTCGGGGTGGTATGGAAAAACTGTTTTTT. Residues: CASCRGGMEKLFF.

The chain joins TRBV7-2 to TRBJ1-1; D might be TRBD1 (6 bases). Germline V gene data show CDR1 as SGHTA and CDR2 as FQGNSA. Trimming removed 5 bases at V and 1 base at J, with 8 bases between. The CDR3 loop spans 13 amino acids. In nucleotides, the CDR3 is TGTGCCAGCAGCATACAGGGGAACACTGAAGCTTTCTTT. The encoded protein is CASSIQGNTEAFF.

The chain carries TRBV7-2 and TRBJ1-5, with D unclear. The CDR3 has 12 residues. V lost 5 bases, J lost 3 bases, and 5 bases lay in between. Per germline, CDR1 SGHTA and CDR2 FQGNSA. The CDR3 region is CASSPSNQPQHF. The CDR3 nucleotides read TGTGCCAGCAGCCCCTCCAATCAGCCCCAGCATTTT.

The chain carries TRBV3-1 (or the pseudogene TRBV3-2) and TRBJ2-3; TRBD2 aligns across 8 bases. Unmatched junction bases numbered 13, after V lost 2 bases and J lost 6 bases. The CDR3 has 17 amino acids. Germline lookup yields CDR1 LGHDT and CDR2 YNNKEL (reference sequence). This CDR3 is CASSQYRGGSLSDTQYF. The CDR3 region has the DNA TGTGCCAGCAGCCAATATCGGGGGGGCTCTCTTAGCGATACGCAGTATTTT.

The chain recombines TRBV4-3 with TRBJ1-1; 8 bases line up with TRBD1. The CDR3 spans 13 residues. Germline CDR1 LGHNA, CDR2 YSLEER. The V and J ends lost 5 bases and 1 base, in that order; junction bases with no gene match: 0. The CDR3 sequence is CASSGQGNTEAFF. Written as DNA, the CDR3 is TGCGCCAGCAGCGGACAGGGGAACACTGAAGCTTTCTTT.

The chain has TRBV30 and TRBJ1-2; D is unresolved. This CDR3 spans 12 amino acids. Trimming removed 5 bases at V and 7 bases at J, with 14 bases between. The germline V gene has CDR1 GTSNPN and CDR2 SVGIG (reference sequence). The CDR3 loop reads CAWAARSSGYTF. The CDR3 DNA reads as TGTGCCTGGGCCGCGAGGTCGAGTGGCTACACCTTC.

This chain links TRBV5-4 with TRBJ2-5, with D perhaps TRBD2 (5 bases). The CDR3 sequence is 15 residues long. Germline CDR1 is SGHNT and CDR2 is YYREEE (reference sequence). Trimming stripped 5 bases from V and 5 bases from J, with 19 bases between. DNA of the CDR3: TGTGCCAGCAGTTCTTGGGCCCTCCCGGGGGAGACCCAGTACTTC. As protein: CASSSWALPGETQYF.

This clone was seen only a few times. CDR3 nucleotides: TGCGCCAGCAGTCGACATGCAACTAATGAAAAACTGTTTTTT. It is translated as CASSRHATNEKLFF. V usage is TRBV4-1 and J usage is TRBJ1-4; D is ambiguous. The CDR3 covers 14 residues. Germline-derived CDR1 and CDR2 are MGHRA and YSYEKL. Trimming took 6 bases from V and 0 from J, leaving 8 bases between them.

The rearrangement uses TRBV11-2 and TRBJ1-1; D gene uncertain. Germline assignment: CDR1 SGHAT and CDR2 FQNNGV. Trimming shortened V by 7 bases and J by 6 bases, and 18 bases separated the two germline ends. This CDR3 spans 14 amino acids. The CDR3 DNA follows: TGTGCCAGCATGGAAGGTCACGGGAAATCTGAAGCTTTCTTT. This encodes CASMEGHGKSEAFF.

V usage is TRBV7-2 and J usage is TRBJ2-5, with 8 bases that match TRBD2. Germline V CDR1 and CDR2: SGHTA, FQGNSA. V gave up 1 base and J gave up 5 bases; unmatched junction bases: 9. There are 16 residues in the CDR3. CDR3 sequence reads: CASSLGSREGQETQYF. CDR3 DNA sequence: TGTGCCAGCAGCTTAGGGTCTCGGGAGGGCCAGGAGACCCAGTACTTC.